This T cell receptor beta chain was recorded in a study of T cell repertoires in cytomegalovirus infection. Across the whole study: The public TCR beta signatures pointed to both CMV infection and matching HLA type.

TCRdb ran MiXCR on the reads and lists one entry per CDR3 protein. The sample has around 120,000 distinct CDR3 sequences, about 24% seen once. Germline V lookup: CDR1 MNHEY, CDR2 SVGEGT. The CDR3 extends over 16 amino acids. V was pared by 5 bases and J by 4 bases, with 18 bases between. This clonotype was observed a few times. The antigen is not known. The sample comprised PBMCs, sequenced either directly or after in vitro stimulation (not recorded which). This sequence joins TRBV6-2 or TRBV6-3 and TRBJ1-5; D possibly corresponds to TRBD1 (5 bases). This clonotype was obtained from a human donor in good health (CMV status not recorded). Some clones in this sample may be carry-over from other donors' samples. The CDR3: CASSSDSFTINQPQHF. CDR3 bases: TGTGCCAGCAGTAGTGACAGCTTCACAATTAATCAGCCCCAGCATTTT.